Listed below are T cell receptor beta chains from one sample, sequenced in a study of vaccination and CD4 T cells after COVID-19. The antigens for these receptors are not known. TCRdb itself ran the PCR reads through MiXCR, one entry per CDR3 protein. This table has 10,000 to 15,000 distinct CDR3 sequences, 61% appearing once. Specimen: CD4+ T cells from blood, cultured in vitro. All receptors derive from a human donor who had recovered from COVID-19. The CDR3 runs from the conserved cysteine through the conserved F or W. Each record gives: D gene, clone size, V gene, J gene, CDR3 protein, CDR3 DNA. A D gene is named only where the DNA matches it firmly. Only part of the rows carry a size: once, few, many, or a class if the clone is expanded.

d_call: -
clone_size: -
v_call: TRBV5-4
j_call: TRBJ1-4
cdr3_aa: CASRVWGREKLFF
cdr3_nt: TGTGCCAGCAGGGTCTGGGGACGGGAAAAACTGTTTTTT

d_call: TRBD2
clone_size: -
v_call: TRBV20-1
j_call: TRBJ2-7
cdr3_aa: CSALAEPLTSGYEQYF
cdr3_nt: TGCAGTGCCCTCGCGGAACCCCTGACTAGCGGCTACGAGCAGTACTTC

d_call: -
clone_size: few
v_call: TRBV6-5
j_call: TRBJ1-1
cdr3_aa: CASSYSRESRTEAFF
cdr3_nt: TGTGCCAGCAGTTACTCAAGGGAGAGTCGCACTGAAGCTTTCTTT

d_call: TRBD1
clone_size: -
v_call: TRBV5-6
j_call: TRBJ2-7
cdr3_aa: CASSWVGVTGMDEQYF
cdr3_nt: TGTGCCAGCAGCTGGGTGGGTGTGACAGGGATGGACGAGCAGTACTTC

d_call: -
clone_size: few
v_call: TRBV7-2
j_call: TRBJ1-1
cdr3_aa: CASSLGGVNTEAFF
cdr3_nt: TGTGCCAGCAGCTTAGGTGGGGTGAACACTGAAGCTTTCTTT

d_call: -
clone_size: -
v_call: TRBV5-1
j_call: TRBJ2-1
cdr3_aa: CASSFSDEQFF
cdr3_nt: TGCGCCAGCAGCTTTAGCGATGAGCAGTTCTTC

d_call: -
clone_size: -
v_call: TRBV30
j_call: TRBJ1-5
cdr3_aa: CAWSYAGNQPQHF
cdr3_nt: TGTGCCTGGAGTTACGCAGGCAATCAGCCCCAGCATTTT

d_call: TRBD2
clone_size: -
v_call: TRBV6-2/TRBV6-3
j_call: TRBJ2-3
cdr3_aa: CASSKPSAAGVLDTQYF
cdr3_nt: TGTGCCAGCTCCAAACCTTCAGCAGCGGGAGTCTTAGATACGCAGTATTTT

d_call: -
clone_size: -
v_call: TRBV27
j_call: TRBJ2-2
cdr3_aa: CASSLGRRNTGELFF
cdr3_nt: TGTGCCAGCAGTTTGGGTCGGCGGAACACCGGGGAGCTGTTTTTT

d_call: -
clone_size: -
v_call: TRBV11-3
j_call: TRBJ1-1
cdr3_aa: CASSSDPGRRAFF
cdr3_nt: TGTGCCAGCAGCTCTGACCCTGGGCGGCGGGCTTTCTTT

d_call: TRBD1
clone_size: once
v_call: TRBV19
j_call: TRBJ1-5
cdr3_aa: CASRTLSGGEQPQHF
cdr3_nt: TGTGCCAGTAGGACGCTCTCAGGGGGAGAACAGCCCCAGCATTTT

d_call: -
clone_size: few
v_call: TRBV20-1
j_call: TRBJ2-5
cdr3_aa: CSADHRTQETQYF
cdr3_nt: TGCAGTGCAGACCACAGGACCCAAGAGACCCAGTACTTC

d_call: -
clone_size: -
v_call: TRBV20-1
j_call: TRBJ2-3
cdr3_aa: CSARTQGGTDTQYF
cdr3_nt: TGCAGTGCTAGAACGCAGGGGGGTACAGATACACAGTATTTT

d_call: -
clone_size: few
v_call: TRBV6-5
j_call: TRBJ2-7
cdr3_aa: CASSYSLRGADEQYF
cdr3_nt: TGTGCCAGCAGTTACTCTCTCCGGGGGGCAGACGAGCAGTACTTC

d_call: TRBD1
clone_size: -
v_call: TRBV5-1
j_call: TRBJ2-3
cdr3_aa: CASSLGQGGFTDTQYF
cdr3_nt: TGCGCCAGCAGCTTGGGACAGGGTGGGTTCACAGATACGCAGTATTTT

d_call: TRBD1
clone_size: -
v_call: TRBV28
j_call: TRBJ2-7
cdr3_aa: CASRIPGTGAYEQYF
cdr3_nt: TGTGCCAGCAGAATTCCCGGGACAGGGGCCTACGAGCAGTACTTC

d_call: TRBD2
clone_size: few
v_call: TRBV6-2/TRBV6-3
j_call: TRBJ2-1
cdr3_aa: CASSLRGRLVLAGPDYNEQFF
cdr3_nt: TGTGCCAGCAGTTTACGCGGTAGATTGGTGCTAGCGGGGCCTGATTACAATGAGCAGTTCTTC

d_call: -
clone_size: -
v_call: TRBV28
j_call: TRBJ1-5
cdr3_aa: CAGSLEGVGPQHF
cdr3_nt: TGTGCCGGCAGTCTAGAAGGGGTCGGACCCCAGCATTTT

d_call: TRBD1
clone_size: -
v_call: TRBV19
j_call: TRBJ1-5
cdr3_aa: CASVGQGGRNQPQHF
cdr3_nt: TGTGCCAGCGTGGGACAGGGAGGGCGCAATCAGCCCCAGCATTTT

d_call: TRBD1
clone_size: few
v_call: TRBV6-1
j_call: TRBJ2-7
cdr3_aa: CASSEVQGVYF
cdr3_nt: TGTGCCAGCAGTGAAGTACAGGGGGTGTACTTC

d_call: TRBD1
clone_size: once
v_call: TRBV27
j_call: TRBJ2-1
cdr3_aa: CASSLMGQFYNEQFF
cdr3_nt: TGTGCCAGCAGTTTAATGGGACAGTTTTACAATGAGCAGTTCTTC

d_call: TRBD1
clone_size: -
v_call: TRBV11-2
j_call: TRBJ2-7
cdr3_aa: CASSFLPGQGIEQYF
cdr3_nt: TGTGCCAGCAGCTTTCTACCGGGACAGGGGATAGAGCAGTACTTC

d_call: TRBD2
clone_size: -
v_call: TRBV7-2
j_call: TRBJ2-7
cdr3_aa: CASIKGGSVSEQYF
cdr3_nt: TGTGCCAGCATCAAGGGCGGGAGTGTCAGCGAGCAGTACTTC

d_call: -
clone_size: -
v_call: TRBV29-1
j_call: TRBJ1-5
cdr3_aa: CSVGTGPVGPQHF
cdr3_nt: TGCAGCGTTGGGACGGGGCCAGTTGGGCCCCAGCATTTT

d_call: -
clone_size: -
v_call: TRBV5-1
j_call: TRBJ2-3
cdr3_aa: CASSLALVGTDTQYF
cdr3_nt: TGCGCCAGCAGCTTGGCCTTGGTGGGCACAGATACGCAGTATTTT

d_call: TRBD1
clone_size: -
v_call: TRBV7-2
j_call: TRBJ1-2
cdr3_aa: CASSVRSTGGIANYGYTF
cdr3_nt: TGTGCCAGCAGCGTTAGGTCGACAGGGGGCATCGCTAACTATGGCTACACCTTC

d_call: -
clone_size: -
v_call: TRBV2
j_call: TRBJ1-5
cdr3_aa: CASGLDGIQPQHF
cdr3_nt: TGTGCCAGCGGTTTAGATGGGATCCAGCCCCAGCATTTT

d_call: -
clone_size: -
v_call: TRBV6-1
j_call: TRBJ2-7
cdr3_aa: CASSRGPSYEQYF
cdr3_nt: TGTGCCAGCAGTCGGGGTCCCTCCTACGAGCAGTACTTC

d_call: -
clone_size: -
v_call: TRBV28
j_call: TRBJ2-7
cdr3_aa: CASSSQSEGYF
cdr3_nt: TGTGCCAGCAGTAGCCAAAGCGAGGGGTACTTC

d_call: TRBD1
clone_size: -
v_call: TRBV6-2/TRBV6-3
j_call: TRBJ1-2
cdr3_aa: CASRHRGRADGYTF
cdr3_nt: TGTGCCAGCAGACACAGGGGGCGGGCTGATGGCTACACCTTC

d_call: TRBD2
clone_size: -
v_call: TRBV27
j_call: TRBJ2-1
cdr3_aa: CASETLAGGPNNEQFF
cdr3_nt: TGTGCCAGCGAGACCCTAGCGGGGGGTCCTAACAATGAGCAGTTCTTC

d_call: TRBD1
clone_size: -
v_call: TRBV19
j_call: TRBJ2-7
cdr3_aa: CASGDRGSSYEQYF
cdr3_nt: TGTGCCAGCGGGGACAGGGGGTCCTCCTACGAGCAGTACTTC

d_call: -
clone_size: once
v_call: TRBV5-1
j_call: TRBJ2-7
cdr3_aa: CASSLAQPGEQYF
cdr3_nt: TGCGCCAGCAGCTTGGCACAACCTGGCGAGCAGTACTTC

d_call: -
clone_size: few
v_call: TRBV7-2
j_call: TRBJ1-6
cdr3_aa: CASSLAGLGDSPLHF
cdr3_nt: TGTGCCAGCAGCTTAGCTGGCCTGGGGGACTCACCCCTCCACTTT

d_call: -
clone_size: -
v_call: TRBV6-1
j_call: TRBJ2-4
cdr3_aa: CASSEGSRINIQYF
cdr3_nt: TGTGCCAGCAGTGAAGGTAGCCGGATAAACATTCAGTACTTC

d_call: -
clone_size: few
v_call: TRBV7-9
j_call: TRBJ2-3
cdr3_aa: CASSRVGRSLHTDTQYF
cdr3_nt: TGTGCCAGCAGCCGCGTGGGCAGGAGCCTCCACACAGATACGCAGTATTTT

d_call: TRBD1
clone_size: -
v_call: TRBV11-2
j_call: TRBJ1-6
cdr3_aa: CASSLGQGETSPLHF
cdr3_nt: TGTGCCAGCAGCTTAGGACAGGGAGAGACTTCACCCCTCCACTTT

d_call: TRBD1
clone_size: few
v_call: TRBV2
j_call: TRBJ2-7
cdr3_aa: CASSDSGQALKQYF
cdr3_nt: TGTGCCAGCAGTGATTCCGGACAGGCCCTTAAGCAGTACTTC

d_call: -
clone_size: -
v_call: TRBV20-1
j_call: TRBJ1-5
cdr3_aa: CSAGGTLSNQPQHF
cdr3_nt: TGCAGTGCTGGTGGGACACTTAGCAATCAGCCCCAGCATTTT

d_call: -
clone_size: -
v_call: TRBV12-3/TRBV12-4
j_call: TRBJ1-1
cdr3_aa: CASSLKINTEAFF
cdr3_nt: TGTGCCAGCAGTTTAAAAATTAACACTGAAGCTTTCTTT